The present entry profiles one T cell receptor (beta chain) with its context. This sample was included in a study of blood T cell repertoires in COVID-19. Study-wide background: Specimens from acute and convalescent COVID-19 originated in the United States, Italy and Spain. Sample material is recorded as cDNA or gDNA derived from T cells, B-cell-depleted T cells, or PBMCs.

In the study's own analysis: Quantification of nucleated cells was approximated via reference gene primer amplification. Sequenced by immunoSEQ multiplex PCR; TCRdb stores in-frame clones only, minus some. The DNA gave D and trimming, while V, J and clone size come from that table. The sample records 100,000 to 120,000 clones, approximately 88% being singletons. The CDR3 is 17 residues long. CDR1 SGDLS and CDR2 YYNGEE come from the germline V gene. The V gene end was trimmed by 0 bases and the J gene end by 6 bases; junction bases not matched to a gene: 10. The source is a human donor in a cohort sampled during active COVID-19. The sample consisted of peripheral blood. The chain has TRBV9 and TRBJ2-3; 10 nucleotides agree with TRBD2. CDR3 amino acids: CASSVGVGTSVIDTQYF. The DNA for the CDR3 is TGTGCCAGCAGCGTAGGAGTGGGGACTAGCGTCATTGATACGCAGTATTTT. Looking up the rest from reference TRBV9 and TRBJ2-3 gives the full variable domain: DSGVTQTPKHLITATGQRVTLRCSPRSGDLSVYWYQQSLDQGLQFLIQYYNGEERAKGNILERFSAQQFPDLHSELNLSSLELGDSALYFCASSVGVGTSVIDTQYFGPGTRLTVL.